The rows below give T cell receptor beta chains drawn from one sample of a study of breast tumors, draining lymph nodes, adjacent tissues. One entry per CDR3 protein results from TCRdb running MiXCR on the multiplex PCR reads. The sample includes roughly 80,000 distinct CDR3 sequences, approximately 19% of them seen just once. The sequenced sample was axillary lymph node tissue. The receptors shown here come from a female donor with breast cancer. Some clones in this sample may be carry-over from other donors' samples. Both conserved end residues are part of each CDR3. The order of the fields is V gene, D gene, clone size, J gene, CDR3 protein, CDR3 DNA. The D gene is left open where the match is weak. Expanded clones get a size class; other rows say once, few or many, or leave the size out.

>TRBV20-1|TRBD2|many|TRBJ2-7
CSARITRTSGTYEQYF
TGCAGTGCTAGAATCACACGGACTAGCGGAACCTACGAGCAGTACTTC
>TRBV27|.|many|TRBJ2-7
CASSLTEGRYEQYF
TGTGCCAGCAGTTTAACGGAGGGACGCTACGAGCAGTACTTC
>TRBV6-6|TRBD2|many|TRBJ2-3
CASSSQVLAGISTDTQYF
TGTGCCAGCAGCTCCCAGGTGTTAGCGGGAATTAGCACAGATACGCAGTATTTT
>TRBV5-6|TRBD1|many|TRBJ2-7
CASSLYIGATVGQGHHEQYF
TGTGCCAGCAGCTTGTATATAGGGGCTACCGTGGGACAGGGGCACCACGAGCAGTACTTC
>TRBV6-6|TRBD1|many|TRBJ2-7
CASSFRQGRYEQYF
TGTGCCAGCAGTTTCAGACAGGGGCGCTACGAGCAGTACTTC
>TRBV9|TRBD1|many|TRBJ2-7
CASSVTGGAYEQYF
TGTGCCAGCAGTGTCACAGGGGGCGCGTACGAGCAGTACTTC
>TRBV27|TRBD1|few|TRBJ2-7
CASSLLGDRGEQYF
TGTGCCAGCAGTTTATTAGGGGACAGGGGAGAGCAGTACTTC
>TRBV15|TRBD1|many|TRBJ1-5
CAGPGQVRDQPQHF
TGTGCCGGACCGGGACAGGTTAGGGATCAGCCCCAGCATTTT
>TRBV7-6|.|many|TRBJ2-7
CASSSDAEQYF
TGTGCCAGCAGCTCGGATGCCGAGCAGTACTTC
>TRBV20-1|TRBD2|many|TRBJ2-7
CSATSASGSNEQYF
TGCAGTGCAACGAGCGCTAGCGGGAGCAACGAGCAGTACTTC
>TRBV19|TRBD1|.|TRBJ1-1
CASSIDRGPMNTEAFF
TGTGCCAGTAGTATCGACAGGGGGCCTATGAACACTGAAGCTTTCTTT
>TRBV24-1|.|many|TRBJ2-1
CATSVVGSEQFF
TGTGCCACCAGTGTCGTGGGGAGTGAGCAGTTCTTC
>TRBV5-1|TRBD1|many|TRBJ2-7
CASSLGLGQGTYEQYF
TGCGCCAGCAGCTTGGGACTGGGACAGGGGACGTACGAGCAGTACTTC
>TRBV20-1|.|many|TRBJ2-2
CSASTMAGSGTGELFF
TGCAGTGCTAGTACCATGGCGGGGAGCGGCACCGGGGAGCTGTTTTTT
>TRBV6-5|TRBD1|many|TRBJ2-7
CASSLFRGREQYF
TGTGCCAGCAGTTTATTCAGGGGGCGTGAGCAGTACTTC
>TRBV5-8|.|many|TRBJ2-5
CASSFMPKQETQYF
TGTGCCAGCAGCTTCATGCCTAAGCAAGAGACCCAGTACTTC
>TRBV11-3|TRBD2|many|TRBJ2-2
CASSSRTSGRPNTGELFF
TGTGCCAGCAGCTCTAGGACTAGCGGGAGACCGAACACCGGGGAGCTGTTTTTT
>TRBV7-2|.|many|TRBJ1-5
CASSFWDSNQPQHF
TGTGCCAGCAGCTTCTGGGATAGCAATCAGCCCCAGCATTTT
>TRBV9|.|.|TRBJ2-1
CASSPAGSYNEQFF
TGTGCCAGCAGCCCAGCAGGCTCCTACAATGAGCAGTTCTTC
>TRBV4-2|TRBD2|many|TRBJ2-7
CASSQALAGGSYEQYF
TGTGCCAGCAGCCAAGCCCTAGCGGGTGGCTCCTACGAGCAGTACTTC
>TRBV7-9|.|many|TRBJ2-7
CASSPQTEQYF
TGTGCCAGCAGCCCACAGACTGAGCAGTACTTC
>TRBV7-2|TRBD2|many|TRBJ2-5
CASSLGIGGLGQETQYF
TGTGCCAGCAGCCTTGGGATAGGTGGACTAGGACAAGAGACCCAGTACTTC